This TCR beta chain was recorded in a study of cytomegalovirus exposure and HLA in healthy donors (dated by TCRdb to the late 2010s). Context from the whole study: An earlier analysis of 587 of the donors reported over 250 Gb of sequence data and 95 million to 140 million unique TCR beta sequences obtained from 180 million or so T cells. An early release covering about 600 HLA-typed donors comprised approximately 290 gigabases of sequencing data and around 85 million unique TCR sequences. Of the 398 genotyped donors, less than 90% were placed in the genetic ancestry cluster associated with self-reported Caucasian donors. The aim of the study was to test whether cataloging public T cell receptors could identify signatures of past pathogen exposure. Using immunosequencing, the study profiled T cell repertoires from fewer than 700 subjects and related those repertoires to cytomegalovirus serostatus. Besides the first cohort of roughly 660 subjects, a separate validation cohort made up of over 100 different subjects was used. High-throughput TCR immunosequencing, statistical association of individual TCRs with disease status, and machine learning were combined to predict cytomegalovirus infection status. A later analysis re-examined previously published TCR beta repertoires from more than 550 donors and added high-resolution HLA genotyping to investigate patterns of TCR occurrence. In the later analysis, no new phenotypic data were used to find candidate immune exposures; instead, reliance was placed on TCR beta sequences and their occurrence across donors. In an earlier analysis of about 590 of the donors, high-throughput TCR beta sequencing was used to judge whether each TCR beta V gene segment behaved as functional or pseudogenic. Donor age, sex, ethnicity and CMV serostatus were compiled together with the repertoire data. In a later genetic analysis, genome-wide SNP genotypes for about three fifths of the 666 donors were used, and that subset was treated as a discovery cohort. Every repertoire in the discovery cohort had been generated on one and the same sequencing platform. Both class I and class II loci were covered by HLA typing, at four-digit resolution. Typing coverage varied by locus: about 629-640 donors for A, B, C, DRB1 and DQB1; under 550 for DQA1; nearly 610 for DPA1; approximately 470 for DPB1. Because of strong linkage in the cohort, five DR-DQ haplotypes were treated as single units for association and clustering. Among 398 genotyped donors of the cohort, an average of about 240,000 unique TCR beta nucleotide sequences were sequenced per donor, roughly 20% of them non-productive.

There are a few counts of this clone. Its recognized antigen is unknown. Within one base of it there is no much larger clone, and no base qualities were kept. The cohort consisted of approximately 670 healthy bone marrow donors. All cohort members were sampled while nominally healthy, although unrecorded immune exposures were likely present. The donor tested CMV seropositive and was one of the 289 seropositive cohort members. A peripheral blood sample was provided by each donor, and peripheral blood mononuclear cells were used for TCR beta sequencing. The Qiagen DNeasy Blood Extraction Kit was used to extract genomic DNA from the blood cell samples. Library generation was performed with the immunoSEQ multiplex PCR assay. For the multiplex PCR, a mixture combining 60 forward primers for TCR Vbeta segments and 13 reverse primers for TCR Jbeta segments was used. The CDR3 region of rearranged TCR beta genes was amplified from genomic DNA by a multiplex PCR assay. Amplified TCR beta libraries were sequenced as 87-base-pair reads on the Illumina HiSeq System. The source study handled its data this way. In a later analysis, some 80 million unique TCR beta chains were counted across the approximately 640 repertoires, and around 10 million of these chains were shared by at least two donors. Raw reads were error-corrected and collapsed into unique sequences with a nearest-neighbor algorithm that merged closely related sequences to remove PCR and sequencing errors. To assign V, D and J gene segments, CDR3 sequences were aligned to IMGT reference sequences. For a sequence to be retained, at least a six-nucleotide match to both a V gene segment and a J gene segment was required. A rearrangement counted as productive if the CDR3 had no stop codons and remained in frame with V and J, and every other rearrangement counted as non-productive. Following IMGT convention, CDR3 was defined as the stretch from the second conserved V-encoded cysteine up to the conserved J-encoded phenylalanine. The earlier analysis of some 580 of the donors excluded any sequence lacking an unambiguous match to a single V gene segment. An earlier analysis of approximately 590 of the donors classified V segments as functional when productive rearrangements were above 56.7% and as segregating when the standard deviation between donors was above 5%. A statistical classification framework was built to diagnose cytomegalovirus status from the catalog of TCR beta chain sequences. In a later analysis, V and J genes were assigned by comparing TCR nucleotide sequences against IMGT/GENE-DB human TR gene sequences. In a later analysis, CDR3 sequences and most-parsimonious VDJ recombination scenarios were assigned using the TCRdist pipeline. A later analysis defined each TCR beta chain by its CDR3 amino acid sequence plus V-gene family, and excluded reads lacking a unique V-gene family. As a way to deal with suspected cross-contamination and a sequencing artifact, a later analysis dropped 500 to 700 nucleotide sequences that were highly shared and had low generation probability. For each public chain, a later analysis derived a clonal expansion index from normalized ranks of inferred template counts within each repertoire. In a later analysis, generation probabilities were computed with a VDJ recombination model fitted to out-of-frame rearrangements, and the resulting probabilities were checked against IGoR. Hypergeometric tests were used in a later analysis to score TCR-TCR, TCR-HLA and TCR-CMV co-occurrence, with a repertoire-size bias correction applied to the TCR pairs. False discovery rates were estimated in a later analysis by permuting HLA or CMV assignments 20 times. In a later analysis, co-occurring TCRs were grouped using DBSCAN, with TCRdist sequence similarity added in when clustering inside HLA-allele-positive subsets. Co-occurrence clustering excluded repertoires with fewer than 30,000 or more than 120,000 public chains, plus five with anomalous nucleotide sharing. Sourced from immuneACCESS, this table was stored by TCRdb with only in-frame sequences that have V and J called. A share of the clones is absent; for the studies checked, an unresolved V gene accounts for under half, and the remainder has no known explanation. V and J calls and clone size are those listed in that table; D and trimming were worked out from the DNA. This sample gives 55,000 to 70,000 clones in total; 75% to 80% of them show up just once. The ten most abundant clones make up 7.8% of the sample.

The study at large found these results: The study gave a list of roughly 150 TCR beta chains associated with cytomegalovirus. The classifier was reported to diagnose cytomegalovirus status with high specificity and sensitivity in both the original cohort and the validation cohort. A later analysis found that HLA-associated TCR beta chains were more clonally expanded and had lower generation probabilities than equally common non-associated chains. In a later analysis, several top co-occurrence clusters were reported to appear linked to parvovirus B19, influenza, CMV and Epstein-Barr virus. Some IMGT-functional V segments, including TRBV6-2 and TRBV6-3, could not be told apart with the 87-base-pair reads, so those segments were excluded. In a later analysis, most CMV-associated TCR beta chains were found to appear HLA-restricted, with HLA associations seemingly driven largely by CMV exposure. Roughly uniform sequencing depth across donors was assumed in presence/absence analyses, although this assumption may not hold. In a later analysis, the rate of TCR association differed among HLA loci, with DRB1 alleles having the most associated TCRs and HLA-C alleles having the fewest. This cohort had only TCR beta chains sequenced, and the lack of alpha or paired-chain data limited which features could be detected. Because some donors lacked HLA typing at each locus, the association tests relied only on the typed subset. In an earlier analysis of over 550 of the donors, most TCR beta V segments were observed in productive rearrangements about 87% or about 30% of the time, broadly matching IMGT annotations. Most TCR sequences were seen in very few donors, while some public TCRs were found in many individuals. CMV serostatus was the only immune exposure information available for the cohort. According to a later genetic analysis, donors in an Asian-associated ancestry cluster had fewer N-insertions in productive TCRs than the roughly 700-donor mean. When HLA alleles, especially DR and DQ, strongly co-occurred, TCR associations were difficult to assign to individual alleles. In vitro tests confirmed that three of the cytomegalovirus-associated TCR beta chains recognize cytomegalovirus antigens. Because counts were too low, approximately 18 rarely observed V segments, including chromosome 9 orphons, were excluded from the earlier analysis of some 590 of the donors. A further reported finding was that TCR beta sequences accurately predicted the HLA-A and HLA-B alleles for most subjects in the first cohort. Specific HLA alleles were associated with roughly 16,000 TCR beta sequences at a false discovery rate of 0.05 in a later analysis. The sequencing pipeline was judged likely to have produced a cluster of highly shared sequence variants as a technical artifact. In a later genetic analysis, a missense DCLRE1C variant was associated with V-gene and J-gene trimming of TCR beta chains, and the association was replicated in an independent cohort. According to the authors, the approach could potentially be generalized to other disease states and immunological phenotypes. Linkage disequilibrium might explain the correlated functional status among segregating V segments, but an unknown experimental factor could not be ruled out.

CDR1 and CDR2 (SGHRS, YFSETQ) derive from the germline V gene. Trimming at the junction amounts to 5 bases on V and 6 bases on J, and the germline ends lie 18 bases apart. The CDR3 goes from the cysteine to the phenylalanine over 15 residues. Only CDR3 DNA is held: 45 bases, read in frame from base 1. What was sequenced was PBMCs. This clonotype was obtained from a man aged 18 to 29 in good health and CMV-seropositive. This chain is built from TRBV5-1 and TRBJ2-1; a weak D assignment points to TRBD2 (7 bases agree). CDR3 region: CASSQLGGGGNEQFF. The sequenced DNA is TGCGCCAGCAGTCAACTAGGGGGGGGAGGCAATGAGCAGTTCTTC.